This T cell receptor beta chain was profiled in a study of cytomegalovirus exposure and HLA in healthy donors. Study observations and caveats: In a later analysis, around 18,000 TCR beta sequences were associated with HLA alleles at 0.05 false discovery rate. Earlier analysis found most TCR beta V segments productive about 87% or about 30% of the time.

A word on this clone: Its antigen is unknown.

The primer mix had 60 Vbeta and 13 Jbeta primers. Repertoires were generated with immunoSEQ multiplex PCR, while TCRdb's copy carries only in-frame clones and drops some. The table lists about 160,000 clones, approximately 75% of them singletons. This CDR3 is built from 14 residues. The ends lost 3 bases at V and 7 bases at J; junction bases unmatched: 4. Looked up from germline, CDR1 is MGHRA and CDR2 is YSYEKL. Sequencing was done on a sample of PBMCs. V gene TRBV4-1 combines with J gene TRBJ2-1; TRBD1 agrees at 9 bases. The sequence was obtained from a middle-aged man in good health and CMV-seropositive. The CDR3 sequence is CASSQGQGTNEQFF. CDR3 coding DNA: TGCGCCAGCAGCCAGGGACAGGGTACGAATGAGCAGTTCTTC.